This T cell receptor beta chain was profiled in a study of cytomegalovirus exposure and HLA in healthy donors. Trimming shortened V by 4 bases and J by 6 bases, and 4 bases separated the two germline ends. Germline V gene lookup returns CDR1 MGHDK and CDR2 SYGVNS. This CDR3 is 11 amino acids long. PCR was performed using 60 Vbeta and 13 Jbeta primers. The assay was immunoSEQ multiplex PCR, and TCRdb's table has in-frame clones only and misses some. The data show some 130,000 clones, 83% seen once. The sample holds a few counts of this clone. V and J are TRBV25-1 and TRBJ2-1; D is unresolved. The sequencing sample was made of PBMCs. The source of this sequence is a girl aged 2-10 years in good health and CMV-seronegative. The DNA for the CDR3 is TGTGCCAGCAGTGGTCTCAATGAGCAGTTCTTC. Amino acid sequence: CASSGLNEQFF.